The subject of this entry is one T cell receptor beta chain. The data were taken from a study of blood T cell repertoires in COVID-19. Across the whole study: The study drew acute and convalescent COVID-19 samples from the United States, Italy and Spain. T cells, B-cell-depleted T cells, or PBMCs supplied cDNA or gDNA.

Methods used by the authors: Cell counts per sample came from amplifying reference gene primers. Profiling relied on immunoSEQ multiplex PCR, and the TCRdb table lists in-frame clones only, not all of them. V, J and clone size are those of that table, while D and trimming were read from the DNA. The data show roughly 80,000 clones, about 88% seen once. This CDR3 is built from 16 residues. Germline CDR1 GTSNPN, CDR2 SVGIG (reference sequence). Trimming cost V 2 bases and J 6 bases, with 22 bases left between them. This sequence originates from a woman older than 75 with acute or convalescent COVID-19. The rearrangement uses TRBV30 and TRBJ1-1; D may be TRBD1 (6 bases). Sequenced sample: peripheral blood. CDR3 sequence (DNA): TGTGCCTGGAGTCGAGGGATAAGGGACACCAACCCTGAAGCTTTCTTT. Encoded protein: CAWSRGIRDTNPEAFF.